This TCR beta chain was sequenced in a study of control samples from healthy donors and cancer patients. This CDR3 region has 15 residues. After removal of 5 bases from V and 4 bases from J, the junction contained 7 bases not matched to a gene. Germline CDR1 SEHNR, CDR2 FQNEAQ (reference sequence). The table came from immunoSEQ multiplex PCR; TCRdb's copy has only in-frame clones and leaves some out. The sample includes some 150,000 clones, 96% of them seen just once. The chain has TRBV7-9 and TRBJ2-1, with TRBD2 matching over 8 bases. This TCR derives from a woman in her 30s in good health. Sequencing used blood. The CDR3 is CASSPGLGAYNEQFF. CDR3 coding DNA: TGTGCCAGCAGCCCGGGACTAGGAGCTTACAATGAGCAGTTCTTC.